This TCR beta chain was recorded in a study of OX40 agonist ivuxolimab in advanced cancers. Some clones are missing from TCRdb's copy, which holds only in-frame ones; the method was immunoSEQ multiplex PCR. There are fewer than 55,000 clones in the sample; roughly 79% occur only once, and about 5.8% lies in the top ten. V lost 5 bases, J lost 0 bases, and 16 bases lay in between. The germline CDR1 and CDR2 sequences are MNHEY and SMNVEV (reference sequence). This CDR3 is built from 16 residues. This clone is categorized as medium-sized (0.01 to 0.1%). This TCR was sampled from an adult with an advanced solid tumor such as melanoma, head and neck, liver or kidney cancer. This sequence joins TRBV27 and TRBJ1-2; a weak D match, TRBD1 (5 bases). The starting material was CD4+ or CD8+ T cells sorted from blood, obtained in a trial of the OX40 agonist ivuxolimab. CDR3 nucleotide sequence: TGTGCCAGCAGTCAACTCCCCGGGACTCCTAACTATGGCTACACCTTC. As protein: CASSQLPGTPNYGYTF.